Included here is one TCR beta chain sequence, with context. Its antigen is still unknown. There are 14 residues in the CDR3. The germline CDR1 and CDR2 sequences are SGHRS and YFSETQ. The J segment lost 5 bases and the V segment lost 1 base, leaving 5 bases of the junction unmatched. Clones were read by immunoSEQ multiplex PCR, and TCRdb kept only the in-frame ones, dropping some. The profile shows 3,500 to 5,500 clones, about 66% of them singletons. This specimen belongs to a study of STAT3 mutations in large granular lymphocyte leukemia. At the level of the study: Roughly half the longitudinally sequenced T-LGLL patients had canonical STAT3 mutations. Regarding the study as a whole: In several patients, dominant TCR clone burden exceeded STAT3 mutant burden. At least one immunodominant TCR beta clonotype appeared in every T-cell large granular lymphocyte leukemia patient.

This receptor was identified in a human donor with T large granular lymphocyte leukemia. Some clones in this sample may be carry-over from other donors' samples. Material: PBMCs. V and J are TRBV5-1 and TRBJ2-7; 8 positions match TRBD2. The CDR3 sequence: CASSLFSGSDEQYF. The DNA of the CDR3 is TGCGCCAGCAGCTTGTTCAGCGGGAGCGACGAGCAGTACTTC.